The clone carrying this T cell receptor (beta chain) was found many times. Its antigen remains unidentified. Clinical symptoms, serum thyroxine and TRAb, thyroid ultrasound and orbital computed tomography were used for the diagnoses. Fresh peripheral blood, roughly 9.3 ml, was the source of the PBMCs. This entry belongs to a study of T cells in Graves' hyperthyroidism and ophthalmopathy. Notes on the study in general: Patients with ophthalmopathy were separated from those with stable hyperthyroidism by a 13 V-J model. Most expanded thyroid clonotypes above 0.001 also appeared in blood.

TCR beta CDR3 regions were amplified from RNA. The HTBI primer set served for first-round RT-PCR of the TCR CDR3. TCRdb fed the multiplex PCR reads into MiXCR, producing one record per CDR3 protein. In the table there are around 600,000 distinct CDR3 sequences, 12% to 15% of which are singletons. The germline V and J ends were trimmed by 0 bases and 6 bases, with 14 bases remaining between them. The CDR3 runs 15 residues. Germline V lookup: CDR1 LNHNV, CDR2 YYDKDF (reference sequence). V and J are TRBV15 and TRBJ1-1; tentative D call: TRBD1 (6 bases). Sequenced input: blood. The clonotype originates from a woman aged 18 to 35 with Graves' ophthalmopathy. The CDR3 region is CATSRDRGPGAEAFF. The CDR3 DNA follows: TGTGCCACCAGCAGAGATCGGGGGCCAGGCGCTGAAGCTTTCTTT.